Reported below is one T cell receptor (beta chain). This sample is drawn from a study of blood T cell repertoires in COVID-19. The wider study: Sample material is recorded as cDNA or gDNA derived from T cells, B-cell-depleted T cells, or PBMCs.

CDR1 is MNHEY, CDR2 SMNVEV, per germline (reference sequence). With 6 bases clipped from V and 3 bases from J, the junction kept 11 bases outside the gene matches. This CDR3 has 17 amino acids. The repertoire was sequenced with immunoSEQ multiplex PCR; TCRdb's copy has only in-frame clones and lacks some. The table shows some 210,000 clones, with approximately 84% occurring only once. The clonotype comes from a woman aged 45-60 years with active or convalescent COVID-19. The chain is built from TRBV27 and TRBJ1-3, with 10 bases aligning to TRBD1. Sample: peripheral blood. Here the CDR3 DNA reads TGTGCCAGCAGATCTCGACAGGGGGCTGTCTTTGGAAACACCATATATTTT. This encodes CASRSRQGAVFGNTIYF.